The subject of this entry is one T cell receptor (beta chain). Deletions cut 5 bases from V and 11 bases from J, with 17 bases between. The CDR3 has 13 amino acids. From germline, CDR1 is SGHDT and CDR2 YYEEEE. Attachment of unique molecular identifiers to individual cDNA molecules was performed in the library. Using its own MiXCR run on the RACE reads, TCRdb lists one record per CDR3 protein. The table lists about 380,000 distinct CDR3 sequences, 4.5% to 6% of them singletons, with 2.6% in the top ten. The data belong to a study of human T cells and chemical hapten exposure. Time point indicated: pre-sensitization, week 0. Treatment indicated: therapeutic diphenylcyclopropenone sensitization with weekly scalp DPC.

This receptor was taken from a woman between 50 and 59 years old with alopecia areata. Some clones in this sample may be carry-over from other donors' samples. V is TRBV5-6 and J is TRBJ1-5, with a possible D match to TRBD1 (6 bases). Sequenced here: whole blood, sampled in connection with sensitization to the hapten diphenylcyclopropenone (DPC). Here the CDR3 DNA reads TGTGCCAGCAGTTCCGGGGGGGGCCCGGCCCAGCATTTT. Its protein is CASSSGGGPAQHF. Together with reference TRBV5-6 and TRBJ1-5, the CDR3 gives the full variable domain: DAGVTQSPTHLIKTRGQQVTLRCSPKSGHDTVSWYQQALGQGPQFIFQYYEEEERQRGNFPDRFSGHQFPNYSSELNVNALLLGDSALYLCASSSGGGPAQHFGDGTRLSIL.